This TCR beta chain was captured by sequencing in a study of T cells in Graves' hyperthyroidism and ophthalmopathy. Study information: It was at initial diagnosis, before any treatment, that peripheral blood was collected.

Trimming shortened V by 0 bases and J by 5 bases, and 16 bases separated the two germline ends. Germline V lookup: CDR1 SGHRS, CDR2 YFSETQ. CDR3 length: 16 residues. The investigators amplified TCR beta CDR3 regions from RNA transcripts. The HTBI set primed first-round TCR CDR3 RT-PCR. TCRdb recomputed calls from the multiplex PCR reads with MiXCR, one row per CDR3 protein. The sample lists roughly 400,000 distinct CDR3 sequences; roughly 25% were seen once. This clonotype occurred a few times. Its target is not known. Study-level results: By a 13 V-J model, ophthalmopathy was set apart from stable hyperthyroidism.

Each patient was aged 18 to 65 and had newly diagnosed hyperthyroidism of under 2 months' duration. PBMCs were derived from 10 ml fresh peripheral blood. This receptor was taken from a man between 45 and 60 years old with Graves' hyperthyroidism. Sequencing was carried out using blood. The rearrangement uses TRBV5-1 and TRBJ2-3; tentative D call: TRBD2 (6 bases). CDR3 nucleotide sequence: TGCGCCAGCAGCTTGGGGGCGGGGAGATCACGAGATACGCAGTATTTT. The encoded protein is CASSLGAGRSRDTQYF. Together with reference TRBV5-1 and TRBJ2-3, the CDR3 gives the full variable domain: KAGVTQTPRYLIKTRGQQVTLSCSPISGHRSVSWYQQTPGQGLQFLFEYFSETQRNKGNFPGRFSGRQFSNSRSEMNVSTLELGDSALYLCASSLGAGRSRDTQYFGPGTRLTVL.